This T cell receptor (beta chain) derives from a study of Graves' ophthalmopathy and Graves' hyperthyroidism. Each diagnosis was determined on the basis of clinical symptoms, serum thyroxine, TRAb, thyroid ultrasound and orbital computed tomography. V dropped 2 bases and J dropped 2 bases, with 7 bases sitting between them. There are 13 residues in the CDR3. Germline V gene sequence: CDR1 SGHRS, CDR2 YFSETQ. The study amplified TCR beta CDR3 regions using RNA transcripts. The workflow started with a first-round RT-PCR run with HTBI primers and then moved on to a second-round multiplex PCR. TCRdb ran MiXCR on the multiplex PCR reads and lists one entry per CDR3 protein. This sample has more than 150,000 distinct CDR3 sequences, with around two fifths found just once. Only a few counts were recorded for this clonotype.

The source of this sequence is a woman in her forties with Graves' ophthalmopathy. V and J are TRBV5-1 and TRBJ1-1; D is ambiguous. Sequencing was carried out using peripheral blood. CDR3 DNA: TGCGCCAGCAGCTTCTCGACCAACACTGAAGCTTTCTTT. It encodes CASSFSTNTEAFF. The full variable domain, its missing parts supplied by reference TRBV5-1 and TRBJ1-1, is KAGVTQTPRYLIKTRGQQVTLSCSPISGHRSVSWYQQTPGQGLQFLFEYFSETQRNKGNFPGRFSGRQFSNSRSEMNVSTLELGDSALYLCASSFSTNTEAFFGQGTRLTVV.